The clone carrying this T cell receptor (beta chain) was seen a single time. The antigen is unknown. Naive CD8 isolation took CD45RO-negative cells positively selected for CCR7 and excluded terminally differentiated effector memory CD45RA+ cells. The data derive from a study of shared clonotypes between healthy human individuals. Overall study: Each donor's CD4 naive and CD4 memory cells filled three plates apiece, CD8 naive two, and CD8 memory one. Whole-study findings and limits: Sampling involved blood alone; tissue repertoires likely differ.

The ends lost 3 bases at V and 3 bases at J; junction bases unmatched: 3. In germline, CDR1 is MDHEN, CDR2 SYDVKM. The CDR3 totals 14 residues. Several immunoSEQ plates received, in even portions, the genomic DNA of each subset. Sequenced by immunoSEQ multiplex PCR; TCRdb stores in-frame clones only, minus some. The top ten clones hold around 24% of a sample with about 820,000 clones, 92% of them seen once. This chain links TRBV28 with TRBJ2-7; 9 positions agree with TRBD2. Sequenced: naive CD8+ T cells sorted from blood. The TCR comes from a man aged 30-40 years in good health. The CDR3 loop is CASSFLAGYYEQYF. In DNA, the CDR3 is TGTGCCAGCAGTTTCCTAGCGGGATACTACGAGCAGTACTTC.